These 27 T cell receptor gamma chains were sequenced from one sample in a study of gamma-delta T cells after stem cell transplantation. TCRdb reprocessed the RT-PCR reads through CATT. The sample includes about 1,900 gamma-chain clones, less than 3.5% of them seen just once. Specimen: gamma-delta T cells. The receptors derive from a human donor. It is not recorded whose cells these are; they may come from a transplant donor.

This clone has a handful of counts. The TCRdb protein, from a much larger clone, departs from this DNA's translation at residue 4, likely by read error; the protein shown derives from the DNA. This rearrangement joins TRGV9 to TRGJP. Germline values: CDR1 GITISATS, CDR2 ISYDGTV (reference sequence). The CDR3 covers 15 residues. The CDR3 protein is CALREVRLGKKIKVF. DNA for the CDR3: TGTGCCTTGCGGGAGGTTCGGTTGGGCAAAAAAATCAAGGTATTT.

With regard to this clone: A single base is all that separates this from a far larger clone, so a read error is likely. The same CDR3 is also encoded by other DNA sequences in this sample. The V call is TRGV9, the J call TRGJP. The CDR3 runs to 14 residues. Germline V CDR1 and CDR2: GITISATS, ISYDGTV (reference sequence). CDR3 amino acids: CALWQELGKKIKVF. CDR3 nucleotides: TGTGCTTTGTGGCAAGAGTTGGGCAAAAAAATCAAGGTATTT.

As regards this clone: TCRdb attributes to this sequence the protein of a much larger clone, which differs from the DNA translation at residue 6; a read error is likely, and the protein displayed is translated from the DNA. V and J are TRGV9 and TRGJP. The V and J ends lost 5 bases and 6 bases, in that order; junction bases with no gene match: 7. This CDR3 is 16 amino acids long. Germline loops: CDR1 GITISATS, CDR2 ISYDGTV (reference sequence). CDR3 coding DNA: TGTGCCTTGTGGGCGATGGGAGAGTTGGGCAAAAAAATCAAGGTATTT. Residues: CALWAMGELGKKIKVF.

This clone counts as medium-sized. The identical CDR3 is also encoded by other nucleotide sequences in the sample. CDR3 DNA sequence: TGTGCCTTGTGGGAGCCGCTGAATTATTATAAGAAACTCTTT. Its protein is CALWEPLNYYKKLF. V gene TRGV9 combines with J gene TRGJ1 or TRGJ2. The junction had 5 bases not matched to a gene; V was cut back by 3 bases and J by 0 bases. CDR1 and CDR2 (germline): GITISATS, ISYDGTV (reference sequence). The CDR3 has 14 residues.

This clone is medium-sized (0.01 to 0.1%) by share. The rearrangement uses TRGV2 and TRGJ1 or TRGJ2. CDR1 is EGSNGY and CDR2 is YDSYNSKV in the germline V gene. The CDR3 has 14 residues. Germline trimming cut 2 bases from V and 9 bases from J; bases unmatched to any gene: 13. The CDR3 region is CATWDDPLGGKKLF. The DNA for the CDR3 is TGTGCCACCTGGGACGACCCCCTGGGCGGTAAGAAACTCTTT.

This clone was observed a few times. The TCRdb record carries a much larger clone's protein, which differs from this DNA's translation at residue 11; a read error is the likely cause, and the protein listed here is the DNA translation. The gene calls are TRGV8 and TRGJP2. Germline loops: CDR1 VENAVY, CDR2 YDSYNSRV. This CDR3 spans 14 amino acids. The DNA for the CDR3 is TGTGCCACCTGGGATATTAATAGTGATTGGACCAAGACGTTT. It yields the protein CATWDINSDWTKTF.

This clone was seen a few times. TCRdb records a much larger clone's protein for this DNA, with a difference at residue 13 that likely arises from a read error; the protein given is the translation of the DNA. This chain uses TRGV9 with TRGJP. Germline V lookup: CDR1 GITISATS, CDR2 ISYDGTV (reference sequence). The CDR3 spans 16 residues. This CDR3 is CALWEAKELGKKVKVF. The DNA for the CDR3 is TGTGCCTTGTGGGAGGCGAAAGAGTTGGGCAAAAAAGTCAAGGTATTT.

Worth noting for this clone: A read error is the likely source, as a far larger clone sits one nucleotide away. The rearrangement joins TRGV3 to TRGJ1 or TRGJ2. CDR1 is VTNTFY, CDR2 YDVSTARD, per germline (reference sequence). This CDR3 region has 12 residues. The chain's CDR3 is CATRDVGYKKLF. The CDR3 nucleotides read TGTGCCACCCGGGACGTTGGTTATAAGAAACTCTTT.

This clone was observed a few times. The protein TCRdb gives is from a much larger clone and does not agree with this DNA's translation at residue 3, likely a read error; the protein shown here comes from the DNA. The V call is TRGV9, the J call TRGJP. The CDR3 totals 17 residues. The V gene's germline CDR1 is GITISATS and CDR2 ISYDGTV (reference sequence). As DNA, the CDR3 is TGTGCCTCGTGGGAGACGAGGGAAGAGTTGGGCAAAAAAATCAAGGTATTT. Protein product: CASWETREELGKKIKVF.

This clone qualifies as large (0.1 to 1%). V and J are TRGV9 and TRGJP. Germline CDR1 reads GITISATS; CDR2 reads ISYDGTV (reference sequence). V lost 3 bases and J lost 12; bases outside the gene matches: 8. The CDR3 length is 15 residues. CDR3 bases: TGTGCCTTGTGGGAGCCAGACTCGGGCAAAAAAATCAAGGTATTT. Translating gives CALWEPDSGKKIKVF.

This clone is labeled as medium-sized. V gene TRGV9 combines with J gene TRGJP. The CDR3 runs 16 residues. The V gene end was trimmed by 5 bases and the J gene end by 5 bases; junction bases not matched to a gene: 6. Germline V gives CDR1 GITISATS, CDR2 ISYDGTV (reference sequence). CDR3: CALWVSEELGKKIKVF. The CDR3 DNA follows: TGTGCCTTGTGGGTTAGTGAAGAGTTGGGCAAAAAAATCAAGGTATTT.

This clone is labeled as medium-sized. In the same sample, other DNA sequences code for this CDR3. J is TRGJP and V is TRGV9. The CDR3 has 16 residues. CDR1 and CDR2 from the germline V gene are GITISATS and ISYDGTV (reference sequence). The V gene end was trimmed by 0 bases and the J gene end by 7 bases; junction bases not matched to a gene: 3. CDR3 sequence: CALWEVLELGKKIKVF. The CDR3 bases are TGTGCCTTGTGGGAGGTGCTCGAGTTGGGCAAAAAAATCAAGGTATTT.

This clone was recorded a few times. TCRdb records a much larger clone's protein for this DNA, with a difference at residue 4 that likely arises from a read error; the protein given is the translation of the DNA. The chain couples TRGV4 to TRGJ1 or TRGJ2. The CDR3 runs to 11 residues. Germline loops: CDR1 EGSTGY, CDR2 YDSYTSSV. Written as DNA, the CDR3 is TGTGCCACCCGGGATGTATGGAAGAAACTCTTT. Residues: CATRDVWKKLF.

Relative to its sample, this clone is medium-sized. The chain combines TRGV9 with TRGJ1 or TRGJ2. V was pared by 2 bases and J by 10 bases, with 17 bases of the junction left unmatched. The CDR3 is made up of 15 amino acids. CDR1 and CDR2 from the germline V gene are GITISATS and ISYDGTV (reference sequence). DNA for the CDR3: TGTGCCTTGTGGGAGGCGACTATTTCCCCAGGAAAGAAACTCTTT. Its protein is CALWEATISPGKKLF.

This clone rates as medium-sized. This sequence is one base from a far larger clone and is likely a read error. The chain carries TRGV3 and TRGJ1 or TRGJ2. Germline lookup yields CDR1 VTNTFY and CDR2 YDVSTARD (reference sequence). This CDR3 contains 14 residues. The CDR3 here is CATWGRFRGYKKLF. Written as DNA, the CDR3 is TGTGCCACCTGGGGCAGGTTTCGGGGTTATAAGAAACTCTTT.

In its sample, this clone is medium-sized. V is TRGV9 and J is TRGJP. Trimming at V came to 6 bases and at J to 7 bases, leaving 6 bases not matched to a gene. The CDR3 is 15 amino acids. CDR1 and CDR2 from the germline V gene are GITISATS and ISYDGTV (reference sequence). In nucleotides, the CDR3 is TGTGCCTTGTGGAGTAGGGAGTTGGGCAAAAAAATCAAGGTATTT. Its translation: CALWSRELGKKIKVF.

The table lists this clone with a few counts. The amino acid sequence in TCRdb belongs to a much larger clone and departs from this DNA's translation at residue 2, likely a sequencing read error; the sequence shown is translated from the DNA. The rearrangement links TRGV9 to TRGJ1 or TRGJ2. Germline lookup yields CDR1 GITISATS and CDR2 ISYDGTV (reference sequence). The CDR3 loop spans 11 amino acids. CDR3 nucleotide sequence: TGTACCTTGTGGGAGACTTATAAGAAACTCTTT. This translates into CTLWETYKKLF.

This clone occurred a few times. TCRdb pairs this DNA with a much larger clone's protein that differs at residue 5, likely a read error; the protein shown was translated from the DNA. The rearrangement uses TRGV3 and TRGJ1 or TRGJ2. The CDR3 consists of 13 residues. Per germline, CDR1 VTNTFY and CDR2 YDVSTARD (reference sequence). The CDR3 loop is CATWGRLYYKKLF. CDR3 nucleotides: TGTGCCACCTGGGGCAGGCTCTATTATAAGAAACTCTTT.

By share of the sample, this clone is medium-sized. A much larger clone differs from this one at a single base, so this may be a read error. Other DNA sequences from this sample encode an identical CDR3 as well. V usage is TRGV9 and J usage is TRGJP. The CDR3 length is 16 residues. The junction had 3 bases not matched to a gene; V was cut back by 0 bases and J by 7 bases. Germline loops: CDR1 GITISATS, CDR2 ISYDGTV (reference sequence). This chain's CDR3 is CALWEVDELGKKIKVF. The CDR3 nucleotides read TGTGCCTTGTGGGAGGTGGATGAGTTGGGCAAAAAAATCAAGGTATTT.

Judged by abundance, this clone is medium-sized. The rearrangement uses TRGV9 and TRGJP. After removal of 3 bases from V and 5 bases from J, the junction contained 7 bases not matched to a gene. Germline lookup yields CDR1 GITISATS and CDR2 ISYDGTV (reference sequence). The CDR3 loop spans 17 amino acids. The CDR3 loop is CALWETREELGKKIKVF. CDR3 DNA: TGTGCCTTGTGGGAGACGAGGGAAGAGTTGGGCAAAAAAATCAAGGTATTT.

A note on this clone: A single base is all that separates this from a far larger clone, so a read error is likely. Different DNA sequences within this sample yield the same CDR3. This chain uses TRGV9 with TRGJP. Germline V lookup: CDR1 GITISATS, CDR2 ISYDGTV (reference sequence). This CDR3 contains 16 residues. DNA of the CDR3: TGTGCCTTGTGGGAGTTGGAAGAGTTGGGCAAAAAAATCAAAGTATTT. Translated, it gives CALWELEELGKKIKVF.

This clone is large within its sample. This sequence may be a read error, since a much larger clone differs from it by one base. This same CDR3 is encoded by further DNA sequences in the sample. This chain joins TRGV9 and TRGJP. This CDR3 has 16 residues. Germline CDR1 GITISATS, CDR2 ISYDGTV (reference sequence). The ends lost 1 base at V and 4 bases at J; junction bases unmatched: 1. The CDR3: CALWEVQELGKKIKVF. CDR3 bases: TGTGCCTTGTGGGAGGTCCAAGAGTTGGGCAAAAAAATCAAGGTATTT.

The V gene is TRGV9, the J gene TRGJP. Judging by the DNA end, TRGJP1 fits better; the J call may be wrong. Germline V gives CDR1 GITISATS, CDR2 ISYDGTV (reference sequence). The CDR3 loop spans 16 amino acids. The CDR3 sequence is CALWEALELGKKIKIF. For the CDR3, the DNA is TGTGCCTTGTGGGAGGCCCTAGAGTTGGGCAAAAAAATCAAGATATTT.

This clone was seen a few times. A read error is the likely source, as a far larger clone sits one nucleotide away. Other DNA sequences in this sample translate to the same CDR3. The chain couples TRGV9 to TRGJP. Germline V gives CDR1 GITISATS, CDR2 ISYDGTV (reference sequence). CDR3 size: 16 residues. CDR3 sequence: CALWELTELGKKIKVF. The CDR3, as DNA: TGTGCCTTGTGGGAGCTCACCGAGTTGGGTAAAAAAATCAAGGTATTT.

This clone is medium-sized in the sample. This sample includes further DNA sequences coding for the same CDR3. The V call is TRGV9, the J call TRGJP. Germline CDR1 GITISATS, CDR2 ISYDGTV (reference sequence). The CDR3 length is 16 residues. V lost 2 bases to trimming and J lost 6 bases; unmatched junction nucleotides: 4. In DNA form, the CDR3 reads TGTGCCTTGTGGGAGGGCAGAGAGTTGGGCAAAAAAATCAAGGTATTT. Protein product: CALWEGRELGKKIKVF.

This clone was counted a few times. The protein TCRdb lists belongs to a much larger clone and differs from this DNA's translation at residue 3, which points to a read error; the protein shown is made from the DNA. The chain uses TRGV9 and TRGJP. Germline V gives CDR1 GITISATS, CDR2 ISYDGTV (reference sequence). CDR3 length: 16 residues. The DNA of the CDR3 is TGTGCCTCGTGGGAGGCCCAAGAGTTGGGCAAAAAAATCAAGGTATTT. Encoded protein: CASWEAQELGKKIKVF.

By share of the sample, this clone is medium-sized (0.01 to 0.1%). This rearrangement joins TRGV4 to TRGJ1 or TRGJ2. The trim removed 0 bases at V and 5 bases at J, leaving 4 bases unmatched. Germline V gene lookup returns CDR1 EGSTGY and CDR2 YDSYTSSV. The CDR3 is 13 residues long. In nucleotides, the CDR3 is TGTGCCACCTGGGATGGGCAAGATTATAAGAAACTCTTT. Translating gives CATWDGQDYKKLF.